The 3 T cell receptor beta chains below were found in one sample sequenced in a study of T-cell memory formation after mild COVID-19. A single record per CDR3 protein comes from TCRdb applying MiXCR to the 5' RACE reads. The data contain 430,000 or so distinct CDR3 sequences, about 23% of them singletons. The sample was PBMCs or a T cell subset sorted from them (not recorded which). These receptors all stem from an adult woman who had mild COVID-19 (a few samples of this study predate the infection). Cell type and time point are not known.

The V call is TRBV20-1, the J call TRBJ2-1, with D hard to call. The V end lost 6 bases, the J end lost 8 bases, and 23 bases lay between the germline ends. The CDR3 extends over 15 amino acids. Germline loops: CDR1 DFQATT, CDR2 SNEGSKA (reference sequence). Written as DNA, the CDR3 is TGCAGTGCGATTCCCCCTAATTGGCGCAGCGATGAGCAGTTCTTC. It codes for CSAIPPNWRSDEQFF.

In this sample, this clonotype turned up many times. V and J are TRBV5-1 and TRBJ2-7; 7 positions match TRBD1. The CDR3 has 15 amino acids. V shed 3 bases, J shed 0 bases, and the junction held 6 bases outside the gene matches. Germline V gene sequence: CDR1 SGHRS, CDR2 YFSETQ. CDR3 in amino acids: CASSWGTVDSYEQYF. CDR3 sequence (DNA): TGCGCCAGCAGCTGGGGGACAGTTGACTCCTACGAGCAGTACTTC.

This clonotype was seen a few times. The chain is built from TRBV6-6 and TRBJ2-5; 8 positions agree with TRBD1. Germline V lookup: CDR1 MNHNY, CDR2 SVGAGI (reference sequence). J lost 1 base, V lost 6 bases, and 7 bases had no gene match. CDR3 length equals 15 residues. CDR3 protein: CASRLHGQGQETQYF. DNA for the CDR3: TGTGCCAGCAGACTTCACGGACAGGGCCAAGAGACCCAGTACTTC.